The rows below give T cell receptor beta chains drawn from one sample of a study of control samples from healthy donors and cancer patients. Data came from immunoSEQ multiplex PCR; TCRdb stores just in-frame clones and leaves some out. The sample contains about 51,000 clones, 80% of which appear only once. The sample taken for sequencing was blood. Every receptor here comes from a man between 65 and 80 years old in good health. CDR3s include the opening cysteine and the closing phenylalanine or tryptophan. The order of the fields is D gene, clone size, V gene, J gene, CDR3 DNA, CDR3 protein. D genes are given only for firm matches. Size values are once, few and many counts, or a class for expanded clones, and some rows have none.

.	few	TRBV3-1/TRBV3-2	TRBJ1-6	TGTGCCAGCAGCCAAGTTTGGGGTTCGGATTCACCCCTCCACTTT	CASSQVWGSDSPLHF
.	.	TRBV6-6	TRBJ2-2	TGTGCCAGCAGTTACGGCAGGTTGCACACCGGGGAGCTGTTTTTT	CASSYGRLHTGELFF
TRBD2	once	TRBV6-1	TRBJ2-2	TGTGCCAGCAGTGAAGAGCGGGGGGATACCGGGGAGCTGTTTTTT	CASSEERGDTGELFF
.	.	TRBV6-2/TRBV6-3	TRBJ2-1	TGTGCCAGCAGTTACCGTCAGGGTAACAATGAGCAGTTCTTC	CASSYRQGNNEQFF
TRBD1	.	TRBV19	TRBJ1-5	TGTGCCAGTGGGGGACAGGGAGGTCAGCCCCAGCATTTT	CASGGQGGQPQHF
TRBD2	.	TRBV30	TRBJ2-1	TGTGCCTGGACCTTGGAATCTGGGAGGGAATTCTTC	CAWTLESGREFF
TRBD1	.	TRBV7-2	TRBJ2-7	TGTGCCAGCAGCTTATCTGTAGGTGGGGACAGTTACCTTAGGTACTTC	CASSLSVGGDSYLRYF
.	once	TRBV6-5	TRBJ1-5	TGTGCCAGCAGGGGAAGGACACTAAGCAATCAGCCCCAGCATTTT	CASRGRTLSNQPQHF
TRBD2	once	TRBV7-2	TRBJ2-1	TGTGCCAGCAGCTTCAGCGGGGTTAATGAGCAGTTCTTC	CASSFSGVNEQFF
TRBD2	.	TRBV18	TRBJ2-1	TGTGCCAGCTCCGGGACTAGCGGGGACAATGAGCAGTTCTTC	CASSGTSGDNEQFF
TRBD1	few	TRBV27	TRBJ1-1	TGTGCCAGCAGTTCCGGGACAGGGGTACGGCCTGAAGCTTTCTTT	CASSSGTGVRPEAFF
TRBD2	.	TRBV10-3	TRBJ2-5	TGTGCCATCAGTGACGCCGGGACTAGCGGGTTCATCGGGAAGACCCAGTACTTC	CAISDAGTSGFIGKTQYF
.	.	TRBV18	TRBJ2-5	TGTGCCAGCTCACCAGGGCCAGGGGAGACCCAGTACTTC	CASSPGPGETQYF
.	.	TRBV7-9	TRBJ1-1	TGTGCCAGCAGGCCCGCTTTGGGTACTTGGAACACTGAAGCTTTCTTT	CASRPALGTWNTEAFF
TRBD1	.	TRBV6-5	TRBJ1-6	TGTGCCAGCAGTTCCATACAGGGGGCGCAAAATTCACCCCTCCACTTT	CASSSIQGAQNSPLHF
.	once	TRBV11-2	TRBJ2-7	TGTGCCAGCAGCCCGTTGGACGAGCAGTACTTC	CASSPLDEQYF
TRBD2	.	TRBV7-6	TRBJ2-2	TGTGCCAGCAGCTCCTTCGGGGGCGGGGGGGCGCCCGGGGAGCTGTTTTTT	CASSSFGGGGAPGELFF
.	few	TRBV7-9	TRBJ1-5	TGTGCCAGCAGCCGAGGACAGTTGCATCAGCCCCAGCATTTT	CASSRGQLHQPQHF
.	.	TRBV5-1	TRBJ1-1	TGCGCCAGCAGCTTGGACGTGAACACTGAAGCTTTCTTT	CASSLDVNTEAFF
.	.	TRBV6-6	TRBJ2-1	TGTGCCAGCAGTTACTACAGGGACAATGAGCAGTTCTTC	CASSYYRDNEQFF
.	.	TRBV9	TRBJ2-1	TGTGCCAGCAGCGTAGGGACTCTCTACAATGAGCAGTTCTTC	CASSVGTLYNEQFF
.	.	TRBV30	TRBJ1-1	TGTGCCTGGACCCCCCAGTCTGAAGCTTTCTTT	CAWTPQSEAFF